The clone carrying this TCR beta chain was recorded a few times. The antigen is not known. The junction differs from germline at one of its ends, possibly a read error. This sample is drawn from a study of regulatory T cells in long-lasting Graves disease. Across the study: Over-5-year antithyroid drug use with positive TSH receptor antibodies defined persistent Graves' disease in the study.

To make TCR beta libraries, researchers used iRepertoire HTBI primers and Arm-PCR of CDR3 regions. TCRdb passed the multiplex PCR reads through MiXCR, listing each CDR3 protein once. The sample consists of about 470,000 distinct CDR3 sequences, less than 25% of them appearing once. Described time point: persistent/refractory GD, antithyroid drugs over 5 years with positive TRAb. Extracted RNA from PBMCs served as the source of the TCR library. Recruitment took place at an endocrinology department in Xi'an, China. Study-wide results and caveats: Persistent disease preferred TRBV28, TRBJ1-2 and TRBJ2-5. Less diverse TCR repertoires were seen in persistent Graves' patients than in newly diagnosed ones.

CDR1 MNHNS and CDR2 SASEGT come from the germline V gene. The CDR3 totals 10 residues. This material consisted of peripheral blood mononuclear cells (PBMCs), taken when the disease was refractory, from a patient treated with antithyroid drugs. The TCR originated in a female donor with Graves disease. The gene calls are TRBV6-1 and TRBJ1-1; D remains ambiguous. The CDR3 protein is CASSDGVGPF. Written as DNA, the CDR3 is TGTGCCAGCAGTGATGGGGTCGGTCCTTTT.